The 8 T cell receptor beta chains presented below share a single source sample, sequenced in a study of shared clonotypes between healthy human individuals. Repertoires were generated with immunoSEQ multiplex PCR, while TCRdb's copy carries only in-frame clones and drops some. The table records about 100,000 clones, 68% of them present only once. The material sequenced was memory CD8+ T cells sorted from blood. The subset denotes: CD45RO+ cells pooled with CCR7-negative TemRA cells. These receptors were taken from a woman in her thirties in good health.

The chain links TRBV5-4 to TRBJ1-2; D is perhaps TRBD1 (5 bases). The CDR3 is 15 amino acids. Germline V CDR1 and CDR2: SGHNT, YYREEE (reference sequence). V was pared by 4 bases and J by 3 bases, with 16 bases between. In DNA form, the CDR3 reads TGTGCCAGCAGCCCCCTACAACGGGGGGACTATGGCTACACCTTC. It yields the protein CASSPLQRGDYGYTF.

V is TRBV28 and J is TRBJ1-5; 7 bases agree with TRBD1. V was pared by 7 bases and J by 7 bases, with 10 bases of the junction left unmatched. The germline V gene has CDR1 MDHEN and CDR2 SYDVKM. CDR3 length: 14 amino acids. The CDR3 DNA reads TGTGCCAGCAAACTTGGGACAGAACCCCAGCCCCAGCATTTT. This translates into CASKLGTEPQPQHF. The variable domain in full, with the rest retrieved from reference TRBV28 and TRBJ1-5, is DVKVTQSSRYLVKRTGEKVFLECVQDMDHENMFWYRQDPGLGLRLIYFSYDVKMKEKGDIPEGYSVSREKKERFSLILESASTNQTSMYLCASKLGTEPQPQHFGDGTRLSIL.

The CDR3 protein is CASTGRETQYF. In nucleotides, the CDR3 is TGTGCCAGCACCGGGCGGGAGACCCAGTACTTC. V and J are TRBV11-2 and TRBJ2-5; D not certain. This CDR3 has 11 residues. The germline V gene has CDR1 SGHAT and CDR2 FQNNGV. V was shortened by 7 bases and J by 5 bases, with 8 bases between the two germline ends.

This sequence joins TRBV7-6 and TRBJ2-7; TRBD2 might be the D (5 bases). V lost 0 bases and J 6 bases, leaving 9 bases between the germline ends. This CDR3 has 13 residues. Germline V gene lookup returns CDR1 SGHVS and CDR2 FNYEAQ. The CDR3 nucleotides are TGTGCCAGCAGCTTAGCGGCTGCGGGCGAGCAGTACTTC. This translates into CASSLAAAGEQYF. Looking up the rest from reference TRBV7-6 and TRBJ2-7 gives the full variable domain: GAGVSQSPRYKVTKRGQDVALRCDPISGHVSLYWYRQALGQGPEFLTYFNYEAQQDKSGLPNDRFSAERPEGSISTLTIQRTEQRDSAMYRCASSLAAAGEQYFGPGTRLTVT.

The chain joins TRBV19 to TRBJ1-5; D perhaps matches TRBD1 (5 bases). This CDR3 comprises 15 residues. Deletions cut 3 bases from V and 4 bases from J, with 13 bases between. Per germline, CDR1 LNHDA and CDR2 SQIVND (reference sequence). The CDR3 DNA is TGTGCCAGTAGTATCGGAGGGGCTGCTAATCAGCCCCAGCATTTT. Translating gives CASSIGGAANQPQHF.

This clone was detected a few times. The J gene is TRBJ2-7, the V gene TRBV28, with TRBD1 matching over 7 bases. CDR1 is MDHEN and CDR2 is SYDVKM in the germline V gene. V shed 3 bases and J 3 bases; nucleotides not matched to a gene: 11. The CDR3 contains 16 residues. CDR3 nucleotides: TGTGCCAGCAGTTTTAGGGGCGGACAGGCTTACTACGAGCAGTACTTC. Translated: CASSFRGGQAYYEQYF.

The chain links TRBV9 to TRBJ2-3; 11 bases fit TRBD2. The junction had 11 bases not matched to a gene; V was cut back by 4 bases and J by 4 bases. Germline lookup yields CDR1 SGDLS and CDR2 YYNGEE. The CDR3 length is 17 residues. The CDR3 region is CASSTVPGLAAADTQYF. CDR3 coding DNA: TGTGCCAGCAGCACCGTCCCGGGACTAGCGGCCGCAGATACGCAGTATTTT. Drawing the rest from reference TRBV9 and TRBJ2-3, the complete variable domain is DSGVTQTPKHLITATGQRVTLRCSPRSGDLSVYWYQQSLDQGLQFLIQYYNGEERAKGNILERFSAQQFPDLHSELNLSSLELGDSALYFCASSTVPGLAAADTQYFGPGTRLTVL.

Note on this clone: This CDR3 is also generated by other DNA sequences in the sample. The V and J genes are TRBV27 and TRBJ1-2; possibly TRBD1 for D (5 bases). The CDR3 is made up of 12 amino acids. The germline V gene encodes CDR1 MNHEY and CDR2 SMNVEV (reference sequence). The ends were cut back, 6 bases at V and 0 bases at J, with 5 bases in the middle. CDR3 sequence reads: CASRTANYGYTF. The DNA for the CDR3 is TGTGCCAGCAGGACAGCTAACTATGGCTACACCTTC.